This TCR beta chain was recorded in a study of tumor and adjacent non-tumor tissue in lung cancer. About the study: Samples averaged roughly 4 million productive TCRbeta reads each.

The CDR3 loop spans 11 amino acids. The library came from three nested PCR rounds adapted from ARM-PCR protocols. Each CDR3 protein is one row after TCRdb ran MiXCR on the multiplex PCR reads. In the table there are approximately 80,000 distinct CDR3 sequences, about 82% of which are singletons. A word on this clonotype: The target antigen is unknown. One junction end does not reproduce the germline sequence, and a read error may be involved.

Study-level points and caveats: In normal lung, the top 100 clones were significantly more dominant than in tumor.

RNA was extracted from bulk tissue without any cell sorting. This non-tumor lung sample came from over 3 cm beyond the tumor edge. This TCR came from a man between 60 and 75 years old with non-small cell lung cancer. The chain joins TRBV12-3 or TRBV12-4 to TRBJ1-3; D is unresolved. The material sequenced was distant non-tumor lung tissue. This chain's CDR3 is CTSSHGNTIYF. As DNA, the CDR3 is TGTACCAGCAGTCATGGAAACACCATATATTTT.